These T cell receptor beta chains were read from a single sample in a study of T-cell reconstitution after alpha-beta-depleted transplantation in children. A single record per CDR3 protein comes from TCRdb applying MiXCR to the PCR reads. The sample consists of 550,000 to 600,000 distinct CDR3 sequences, under 25% of them appearing once. Sequencing was performed on PBMCs, mostly from graft donor cells, taken 360 days after TCRalphabeta/CD19-depleted stem cell transplant. These receptor sequences come from a boy under two years old who had a stem cell transplant for acute myeloid leukemia, so the T cells may come from the graft donor. CDR3s include the opening cysteine and the closing phenylalanine or tryptophan.

v_call	j_call	cdr3_aa
TRBV6-5	TRBJ1-1	CAIRGVGTEAFF
TRBV10-2	TRBJ2-4	CASRAGQGEAKNIQYF
TRBV5-1	TRBJ2-3	CASSYRPFLAGVEVDTQYF
TRBV12-3/TRBV12-4	TRBJ1-5	CASSSPFDRGASNQPQHF
TRBV6-5	TRBJ1-5	CASSYGRGGNQPQHF
TRBV6-6	TRBJ1-2	CASTTLLGGYTF
TRBV20-1	TRBJ2-7	CSAREIDRVDEQYF
TRBV5-4	TRBJ2-1	CASSDRGREQFF
TRBV20-1	TRBJ1-4	CSAPTAFNEKLFF
TRBV21-1	TRBJ2-1	CASSKALTYNEQFF
TRBV20-1	TRBJ2-4	CSAREGIGGRGKNIQYF
TRBV29-1	TRBJ1-2	CSVEELRSGYGYTF
TRBV20-1	TRBJ1-5	CSASWGQGYTAQHF
TRBV4-1	TRBJ2-7	CASSQDSVPTYEQYF
TRBV20-1	TRBJ1-2	CSAEGQGGGYTF
TRBV29-1	TRBJ2-1	CSVGLMSGQGMGEQFF
TRBV20-1	TRBJ1-1	CSARDSGTGWGKNTEAFF
TRBV12-3/TRBV12-4	TRBJ1-1	CASAIGLDRTEAFF
TRBV20-1	TRBJ2-5	CSASPPGWETQYF
TRBV10-3	TRBJ2-3	CAIRGSTDTQYF
TRBV5-1	TRBJ2-5	CASSLGGGAVEETQYF
TRBV12-3/TRBV12-4	TRBJ1-1	CASTPLRGPGGRGEAFF
TRBV24-1	TRBJ2-1	CATSEGRLAGGPGDEQFF
TRBV12-3/TRBV12-4	TRBJ2-3	CASSFGLAGVGRDTQYF
TRBV10-3	TRBJ2-5	CAISEEVGGETQYF
TRBV5-8	TRBJ1-4	CASSFFRSAPPTNEKLFF
TRBV9	TRBJ1-6	CASTRSAGPSLNSPLHF
TRBV20-1	TRBJ1-2	CSARDTSRDYGYTF
TRBV20-1	TRBJ1-1	CSAAVRRGGTEAFF
TRBV5-1	TRBJ2-1	CASSLASLLAGSPNYNEQFF
TRBV7-6	TRBJ2-5	CASSFLARKYQETQYF
TRBV20-1	TRBJ2-5	CSARPKGDLAQYF
TRBV10-1	TRBJ2-1	CASSEQGYNEQFF
TRBV12-3/TRBV12-4	TRBJ2-1	CASRPRARNEQFF
TRBV5-1	TRBJ2-2	CASSLVGRNRLNTGELFF
TRBV6-1	TRBJ2-1	CASSPGNSYNEQFF
TRBV6-5	TRBJ1-1	CASSSRVMNTEAFF
TRBV6-5	TRBJ2-1	CASRPQGLGSNEQFF
TRBV15	TRBJ2-7	CATSRRGHNAEQYF
TRBV28	TRBJ1-2	CASSLNRDGYTF
TRBV13	TRBJ2-7	CASSPVIGQDYEQYF
TRBV6-5	TRBJ1-1	CASSYSNAGDTEAFF
TRBV5-1	TRBJ1-2	CASSFVDTMGYGYTF
TRBV6-1	TRBJ2-7	CASSSVEVEGYEQYF
TRBV7-3	TRBJ2-1	CASSFLSGRNNEQFF
TRBV28	TRBJ1-2	CASRAQGYGYTF
TRBV7-2	TRBJ1-4	CASSAGFNEKLFF
TRBV20-1	TRBJ2-1	CSARDPGQTFRVYNEQFF
TRBV5-1	TRBJ1-3	CASSRSQGTGNTIYF
TRBV7-2	TRBJ2-1	CASIPDRSSVNEQFF
TRBV6-5	TRBJ2-5	CASSYWTSLGQTQYF
TRBV5-1	TRBJ2-3	CASSLLAGGGTDTQYF
TRBV6-5	TRBJ2-7	CATDSWEGEQYF